Listed below are T cell receptor beta chains from one sample, sequenced in a study of T cells in localized non-small cell lung cancer. The repertoire was sequenced with immunoSEQ multiplex PCR; TCRdb's copy has only in-frame clones and lacks some. The sample has around 6,700 clones; around 40% are singletons. Sequencing was performed on lung tumor tissue, taken before any cancer treatment. These receptors originate from a man aged 35 to 70 with stage III lung adenocarcinoma. Both conserved end residues are part of each CDR3. The D gene is left open where the match is weak. Clone size appears in some rows only: once, few, many, or a class for an expanded clone.

.	medium-sized	TRBV19	TRBJ1-2	TGTGCCAGTAGTTTCTCTTATGGCTACACCTTC	CASSFSYGYTF
TRBD1	.	TRBV2	TRBJ2-5	TGTGCCAGCAGTTTAACCAGGACAGGGGTTGGGGAAACCCAGTACTTC	CASSLTRTGVGETQYF
.	.	TRBV18	TRBJ1-2	TGTGCCAGCTCACCACTAGAGGGACCTGGAGCCTATGGCTACACCTTC	CASSPLEGPGAYGYTF
.	few	TRBV23-1	TRBJ1-2	TGCGCCAGCAGCTTGGGGCAGACCAACTATGGCTACACCTTC	CASSLGQTNYGYTF
.	few	TRBV6-4	TRBJ2-2	TGTGCCAGCAAGACGGGAAGGAACACCGGGGAGCTGTTTTTT	CASKTGRNTGELFF
TRBD1	.	TRBV28	TRBJ1-4	TGTGCCAGCAGCCCCGTCACCCTCCGGGACAGGGAAAGGACTAATGAAAAACTGTTTTTT	CASSPVTLRDRERTNEKLFF
.	.	TRBV4-1	TRBJ1-5	TGCGCCAGCAGCCCCTCCACCGGGGATAATCAGCCCCAGCATTTT	CASSPSTGDNQPQHF
.	.	TRBV29-1	TRBJ1-1	TGCAGCGCCAAACAGGACCCAATGACTGAAGCTTTCTTT	CSAKQDPMTEAFF
.	.	TRBV6-8	TRBJ2-5	TGTGCCAGCGCCCGGGGAAGGCAAGAGACCCAGTACTTC	CASARGRQETQYF
TRBD1	.	TRBV30	TRBJ1-2	TGTGCCTGGAGCTACAGGGGTGGGTATGGCTACACCTTC	CAWSYRGGYGYTF
.	.	TRBV1	TRBJ2-1	TGCGCCAGCAGCCAAGAAACGGGGGGGGCAGCGTTCTTC	CASSQETGGAAFF
TRBD1	few	TRBV6-4	TRBJ2-7	TGTGCCAGCATCGGGGACAGCTACGAGCAGTACTTC	CASIGDSYEQYF
TRBD1	.	TRBV18	TRBJ1-2	TGTGCCAGCTCACCTCCAACAGGGGAGGCCGGCTACACCTTC	CASSPPTGEAGYTF
.	once	TRBV10-2	TRBJ1-1	TGCGCCAGCAGTGCCGGGGCTATGAACACTGAAGCTTTCTTT	CASSAGAMNTEAFF